Below, 3 T cell receptor beta chains from the same sample are listed, as sequenced in a study of cytomegalovirus exposure and HLA in healthy donors. Libraries were prepared by immunoSEQ multiplex PCR; TCRdb keeps only in-frame clonotypes and omits some of them. This sample has approximately 60,000 clones; approximately 95% occur once, and the top ten carry 7%. Sequencing input: PBMCs. These receptors were obtained from a woman aged 18-35 years in good health and CMV-seropositive.

This clone came up once. V and J are TRBV2 and TRBJ1-3; 9 nucleotides align to TRBD1. Germline V gives CDR1 SNHLY, CDR2 FYNNEI. J gave up 4 bases and V 6 bases, and 7 bases lay outside the gene matches. The CDR3 covers 15 residues. The CDR3 spells CASRGGTGRGNTIYF. CDR3 nucleotide sequence: TGTGCCAGCAGGGGAGGGACAGGGCGAGGAAACACCATATATTTT.

The chain joins TRBV12-5 to TRBJ1-2, with 10 positions matching TRBD1. Germline CDR1 and CDR2: LGHNT and FRNRAP. The CDR3 has 17 residues. The junction had 7 bases not matched to a gene; V was cut back by 3 bases and J by 0 bases. The CDR3, as DNA: TGTGCTAGTGGTTTCGGGTCCGGACAGGGGGCTAACTATGGCTACACCTTC. Protein product: CASGFGSGQGANYGYTF.

The chain links TRBV5-1 to TRBJ2-4, with D perhaps TRBD1 (7 bases). CDR1 and CDR2 from the germline V gene are SGHRS and YFSETQ. The CDR3 has 16 amino acids. Trimming stripped 1 base from V and 3 bases from J, with 14 bases between. The CDR3 coding sequence is TGCGCCAGCAGCTTGCTGGAGGGGGCTGGCAAAAACATTCAGTACTTC. Protein product: CASSLLEGAGKNIQYF. Full variable domain (missing parts from reference TRBV5-1 and TRBJ2-4): KAGVTQTPRYLIKTRGQQVTLSCSPISGHRSVSWYQQTPGQGLQFLFEYFSETQRNKGNFPGRFSGRQFSNSRSEMNVSTLELGDSALYLCASSLLEGAGKNIQYFGAGTRLSVL.